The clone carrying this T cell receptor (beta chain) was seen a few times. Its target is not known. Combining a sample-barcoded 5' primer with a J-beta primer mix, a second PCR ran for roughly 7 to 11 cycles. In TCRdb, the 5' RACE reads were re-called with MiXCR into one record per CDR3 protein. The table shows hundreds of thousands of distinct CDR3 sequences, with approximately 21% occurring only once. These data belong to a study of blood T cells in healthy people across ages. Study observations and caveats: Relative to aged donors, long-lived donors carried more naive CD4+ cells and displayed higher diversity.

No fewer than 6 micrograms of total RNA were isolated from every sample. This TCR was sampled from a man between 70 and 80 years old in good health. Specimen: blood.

DNA for the CDR3: TGTGCCAGCAGCTTAGCAGGGGGCTCTGGCTACACCTTC. Translating it yields CASSLAGGSGYTF. The rearrangement links TRBV11-2 to TRBJ1-2; 8 bases are shared with TRBD1. CDR3 length equals 13 residues. Germline CDR1 is SGHAT and CDR2 is FQNNGV. The V segment lost 1 base and the J segment 7 bases; nucleotides outside the gene matches: 2.